This T cell receptor beta chain stems from a study of immune evolution from preneoplasia to lung adenocarcinoma. Points from the study as a whole: Highest clonality occurred in KRAS-mutant, not EGFR-mutant or double wild-type, nodules. Later-stage lesions appeared to have more T cells, more diversity, less clonality.

Here immunoSEQ multiplex PCR was the method, and the copy in TCRdb shows in-frame clones only, minus some. Of under 7,000 clones in the sample, around three quarters were seen once. Turning to this clone: Its antigen is currently unknown.

The CDR3 sequence is 12 residues long. Deletions cut 8 bases from V and 0 bases from J, with 7 bases between. CDR1 is MDHEN and CDR2 is SYDVKM in the germline V gene. Sample: FFPE lung adenocarcinoma in situ tissue. The chain is built from TRBV28 and TRBJ1-2; D is unclear. The sequence was collected from a person between 55 and 80 years old with lung adenocarcinoma. CDR3 nucleotide sequence: TGTGCCAGCCGGACGTCTAACTATGGCTACACCTTC. Protein sequence: CASRTSNYGYTF.